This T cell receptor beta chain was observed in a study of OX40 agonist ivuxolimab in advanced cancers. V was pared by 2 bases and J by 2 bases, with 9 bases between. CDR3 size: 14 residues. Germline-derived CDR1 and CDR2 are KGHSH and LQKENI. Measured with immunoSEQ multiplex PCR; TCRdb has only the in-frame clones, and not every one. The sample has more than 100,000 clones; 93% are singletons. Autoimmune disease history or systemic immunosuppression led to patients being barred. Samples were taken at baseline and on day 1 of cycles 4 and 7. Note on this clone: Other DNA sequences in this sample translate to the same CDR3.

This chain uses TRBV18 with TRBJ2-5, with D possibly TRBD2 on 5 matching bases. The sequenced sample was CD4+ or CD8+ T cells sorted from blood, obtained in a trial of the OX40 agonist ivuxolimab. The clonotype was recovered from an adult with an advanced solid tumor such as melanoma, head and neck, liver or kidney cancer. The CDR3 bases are TGTGCCAGCTCACCAAGGGAGTTACAAGAGACCCAGTACTTC. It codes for CASSPRELQETQYF.